This entry is about one T cell receptor (beta chain). Antigen unknown. The CDR3 is 12 amino acids. The V gene's germline CDR1 is GTSNPN and CDR2 SVGIG (reference sequence). Trimming shortened V by 1 base and J by 6 bases, and 9 bases separated the two germline ends. The data were obtained in a study of identical twins. Broader study findings: Excess sharing between twins was weaker in beta out-of-frame sequences.

TCRdb re-analysed the 5' RACE reads in MiXCR, keeping a single row per CDR3 protein. Found here are 15,000 to 20,000 distinct CDR3 sequences, roughly 69% of them singletons; the top ten hold 5.9%. The genes are TRBV30 and TRBJ1-1; no clear D. Sequencing was performed on memory (CD45RO+) T cells sorted from blood. The sequence came from a woman between 18 and 30 years old in good health. This table probably holds off-target reads from a library built for another chain. The chain's CDR3 is CAWSEVRPEAFF. The DNA for the CDR3 is TGTGCCTGGAGTGAAGTACGGCCTGAAGCTTTCTTT.